The clone carrying this TCR beta chain turned up a few times. The data originate from a study of T-cell memory formation after mild COVID-19. The CDR3 covers 14 residues. The germline V gene has CDR1 DFQATT and CDR2 SNEGSKA (reference sequence). V dropped 0 bases and J dropped 5 bases, with 13 bases sitting between them. Via MiXCR, TCRdb re-called the 5' RACE reads, giving one row per CDR3 protein. The sample includes 200,000 to 300,000 distinct CDR3 sequences, 16% seen only once; the top ten take 22%. This chain joins TRBV20-1 and TRBJ1-1; TRBD1 is a possible D gene (6 bases). The clonotype comes from a man in his late teens or twenties who had mild COVID-19 (a few samples of this study predate the infection). Cell type and time point are not known. Sequenced input: PBMCs or a T cell subset sorted from them (not recorded which). The CDR3 sequence is CSAREGLTGTEAFF. In DNA form, the CDR3 reads TGCAGTGCTAGAGAGGGCTTGACAGGAACTGAAGCTTTCTTT.